The 7 T cell receptor beta chains reported below all come from one sample, sequenced in a study of OX40 agonist ivuxolimab in advanced cancers. The data were produced by immunoSEQ multiplex PCR, yet TCRdb's version contains in-frame clones alone and is incomplete. The repertoire includes about 73,000 clones, around 90% of them detected once, and roughly 0.5% sits in the top ten. The specimen was CD4+ or CD8+ T cells sorted from blood, collected in a trial of the OX40 agonist ivuxolimab. Receptors originate from an adult with an advanced solid tumor such as melanoma, head and neck, liver or kidney cancer.

The chain uses TRBV28 and TRBJ2-5; 11 bases map to TRBD2. The J call may be in error: the DNA end matches TRBJ2-7 better. Germline V lookup: CDR1 MDHEN, CDR2 SYDVKM. The CDR3 is 15 amino acids. The CDR3 loop is CASNPSGRNSYEQYF. The CDR3 DNA sequence: TGTGCCAGCAATCCTAGCGGGAGGAACTCCTACGAGCAGTACTTC.

The DNA of the CDR3 is TGTGCCAGCAGGAAGGACAGGGGTCCCGACAATGAGCAGTTCTTC. Protein: CASRKDRGPDNEQFF. This chain joins TRBV5-4 and TRBJ2-1, with 9 bases aligning to TRBD1. CDR1 is SGHNT and CDR2 is YYREEE in the germline V gene (reference sequence). The CDR3 totals 15 residues. The trim removed 5 bases at V and 5 bases at J, leaving 8 bases unmatched.

The chain links TRBV30 to TRBJ2-2; D perhaps matches TRBD1 (8 bases). Germline lookup yields CDR1 GTSNPN and CDR2 SVGIG (reference sequence). The CDR3 has 17 amino acids. V shed 3 bases and J shed 4 bases, with 21 bases lying between them. This CDR3 is CAWRRQGTGGRTGELFF. In DNA form, the CDR3 reads TGTGCCTGGAGAAGACAGGGGACGGGAGGTCGCACCGGGGAGCTGTTTTTT.

The chain joins TRBV29-1 to TRBJ1-2; no clear D gene. Germline V gene data show CDR1 as SQVTM and CDR2 as ANQGSEA. V lost 6 bases, J lost 3 bases, and 5 bases lay in between. The CDR3 totals 10 residues. CDR3 coding DNA: TGCAGCGTCGCAGACTATGGCTACACCTTC. Translation: CSVADYGYTF.

The rearrangement links TRBV30 to TRBJ2-5; 8 bases agree with TRBD2. Germline lookup yields CDR1 GTSNPN and CDR2 SVGIG (reference sequence). The V segment lost 3 bases and the J segment 2 bases; nucleotides outside the gene matches: 5. The CDR3 is made up of 14 amino acids. The DNA of the CDR3 is TGTGCCTGGAGACGCTCGGGGGGGCAAGAGACCCAGTACTTC. Translated: CAWRRSGGQETQYF.

The chain links TRBV18 to TRBJ2-5, with 7 nucleotides matching TRBD1. V was clipped by 2 bases and J by 4 bases; unmatched bases: 4. Germline loops: CDR1 KGHSH, CDR2 LQKENI. This CDR3 has 14 amino acids. The CDR3 loop is CASSPRGLRETQYF. The CDR3 DNA is TGTGCCAGCTCACCAAGGGGGCTTAGAGAGACCCAGTACTTC.

This clone was picked up one time. The V and J genes are TRBV4-2 and TRBJ1-2; D may be TRBD1 (5 bases). The V and J ends lost 5 bases and 4 bases respectively, with 23 bases between them. The germline CDR1 and CDR2 sequences are LGHNA and YNFKEQ. The CDR3 spans 17 residues. In DNA, the CDR3 is TGTGCCAGCAGCGTCAGACCCCAGGACACCTATTCCTATGGCTACACCTTC. Translated, it gives CASSVRPQDTYSYGYTF.